The 15 T cell receptor beta chains below were found in one sample sequenced in a study of vaccination and CD4 T cells after COVID-19. Regarding treatment: 10-day PBMC culture with coronavirus spike peptide pools or control peptides (ViraFEST assay). Their target antigens are unknown. Oncomine TCR Beta short-read sequencing was applied to DNA from cultured CD4+ T cells. TCRdb re-analysed the PCR reads in MiXCR, keeping a single row per CDR3 protein. The sample consists of 10,000 to 15,000 distinct CDR3 sequences, around a third of them appearing once. The sample was cultured CD4+ T cells from blood. The receptors were sampled from a human donor with COVID-19.

This clonotype appeared a few times. This chain connects TRBV6-4 to TRBJ2-1, with 8 bases fitting TRBD1. CDR3 length: 16 amino acids. V dropped 4 bases and J dropped 5; count of bases not matched to a gene: 10. Germline assignment: CDR1 MRHNA and CDR2 SNTAGT. The CDR3 coding sequence is TGTGCCAGCAGTGTGGTCGGCAGGGGGCAAGACAATGAGCAGTTCTTC. As protein: CASSVVGRGQDNEQFF.

This clonotype was seen only a few times. V gene TRBV30 combines with J gene TRBJ2-2, with D perhaps TRBD2 (6 bases). The CDR3 spans 15 residues. Trimming took off 0 bases at V and 13 bases at J, with 21 bases between the two ends. Germline V CDR1 and CDR2: GTSNPN, SVGIG (reference sequence). This CDR3 reads CAWSVGGTTGSTLFF. The CDR3 DNA reads as TGTGCCTGGAGTGTTGGCGGGACCACCGGAAGTACGCTGTTTTTT.

This clonotype was detected a few times. This chain joins TRBV20-1 and TRBJ1-6, with D perhaps matching TRBD1 (6 bases). Trimming left V 0 bases short and J 1 base short, with 7 bases between. The CDR3 covers 15 residues. Germline V lookup: CDR1 DFQATT, CDR2 SNEGSKA (reference sequence). The CDR3 sequence is CSARDQGSYNSPLHF. For the CDR3, the DNA is TGCAGTGCTAGAGACCAGGGGTCCTATAATTCACCCCTCCACTTT.

This clonotype was found a few times. The chain links TRBV7-2 to TRBJ1-6; TRBD1 matches at 9 bases. CDR1 is SGHTA, CDR2 FQGNSA, per germline. Trimming took 5 bases from V and 11 from J; bases not matched to a gene: 7. The CDR3 loop spans 14 amino acids. The CDR3 DNA follows: TGTGCCAGCAGCGAGGACAGGGGCCGACCACCCCTCCACTTT. Translated: CASSEDRGRPPLHF.

The rearrangement joins TRBV11-2 to TRBJ2-2, with D possibly matching TRBD1 (5 bases). The V end was cut by 6 bases, the J end by 1 base, with 9 bases between. CDR3 length: 14 residues. Per germline, CDR1 SGHAT and CDR2 FQNNGV. CDR3 region: CASRSGQNTGELFF. In DNA, the CDR3 is TGTGCCAGCAGATCAGGGCAGAACACCGGGGAGCTGTTTTTT.

V is TRBV18 and J is TRBJ2-2; D gene uncertain. Between the trimmed V and J ends, which lost 2 bases and 0 bases, there was a span of 10 bases. This CDR3 comprises 16 residues. The germline V gene has CDR1 KGHSH and CDR2 LQKENI. The CDR3 DNA is TGTGCCAGCTCACCATTACCGAACGCGAACACCGGGGAGCTGTTTTTT. This translates into CASSPLPNANTGELFF.

This clonotype has a handful of counts. The chain is built from TRBV7-2 and TRBJ1-1, with D possibly matching TRBD1 (5 bases). Trimming stripped 2 bases from V and 8 bases from J, with 18 bases between. CDR3 length: 15 amino acids. CDR1 and CDR2 (germline): SGHTA, FQGNSA. CDR3 nucleotides: TGTGCCAGCAGCTTAATGAGGGGAGGTCGTGGAGAAGCTTTCTTT. It specifies CASSLMRGGRGEAFF.

This clonotype appeared a few times. This sequence joins TRBV20-1 and TRBJ1-6, with a possible D match to TRBD1 (6 bases). CDR1 is DFQATT and CDR2 is SNEGSKA in the germline V gene (reference sequence). The CDR3 length is 13 residues. V lost 4 bases to trimming and J lost 3 bases, with 7 bases between them. As DNA, the CDR3 is TGCAGTGCTACGGACAGCTATAATTCACCCCTCCACTTT. This gives the protein CSATDSYNSPLHF.

This chain uses TRBV6-5 with TRBJ1-6; D remains ambiguous. The V gene's germline CDR1 is MNHEY and CDR2 SVGAGI. The V end was cut by 4 bases, the J end by 10 bases, with 14 bases between. The CDR3 contains 14 residues. The CDR3 coding sequence is TGTGCCAGCAGTTGGTTTCCTTTCCTATCACCCCTCCACTTT. Translation: CASSWFPFLSPLHF.

This clonotype appeared a single time. This sequence joins TRBV6-2 or TRBV6-3 and TRBJ1-5; 7 bases match TRBD1. With 3 bases clipped from V and 5 bases from J, the junction kept 10 bases outside the gene matches. Germline CDR1 is MNHEY and CDR2 is SVGEGT. The CDR3 has 16 amino acids. CDR3 sequence (DNA): TGTGCCAGCAGTTATCTCGGGAGGGGGCGCGATCAGCCCCAGCATTTT. Its translation is CASSYLGRGRDQPQHF.

The chain employs TRBV12-3 or TRBV12-4 and TRBJ1-2; D not resolved. The CDR3 runs 13 residues. Deletions cut 6 bases from V and 2 bases from J, with 10 bases between. The CDR3, as DNA: TGTGCCAGCAGCCAGCACGGAAACTATGGCTACACCTTC. Its protein product is CASSQHGNYGYTF.

J is TRBJ2-3 and V is TRBV7-9, with 8 bases matching TRBD1. J gave up 2 bases and V 5 bases, and 6 bases lay outside the gene matches. In germline, CDR1 is SEHNR, CDR2 FQNEAQ (reference sequence). This CDR3 is 15 amino acids long. CDR3 bases: TGTGCCAGCAGCGCGACAGGGGCCCACACAGATACGCAGTATTTT. This codes for CASSATGAHTDTQYF.

The chain uses TRBV5-1 and TRBJ2-7, with D tentatively TRBD2 (5 bases). The CDR3 runs to 15 residues. Trimming shortened V by 2 bases and J by 3 bases, and 15 bases separated the two germline ends. In germline, CDR1 is SGHRS, CDR2 YFSETQ. The CDR3 is CASSFGSPEVYEQYF. DNA for the CDR3: TGCGCCAGCAGCTTTGGTTCACCGGAGGTCTACGAGCAGTACTTC. Drawing the rest from reference TRBV5-1 and TRBJ2-7, the complete variable domain is KAGVTQTPRYLIKTRGQQVTLSCSPISGHRSVSWYQQTPGQGLQFLFEYFSETQRNKGNFPGRFSGRQFSNSRSEMNVSTLELGDSALYLCASSFGSPEVYEQYFGPGTRLTVT.

This clonotype was counted only a few times. The chain carries TRBV7-9 and TRBJ1-3; D is uncertain. V lost 5 bases, J lost 4 bases, and 9 bases lay in between. Germline V gene sequence: CDR1 SEHNR, CDR2 FQNEAQ (reference sequence). CDR3 size: 13 residues. This CDR3 is CASSPAVGNTIYF. The CDR3, as DNA: TGTGCCAGCAGCCCGGCCGTGGGAAACACCATATATTTT.

The table lists this clonotype with a few counts. V gene TRBV25-1 combines with J gene TRBJ2-5; 10 bases are shared with TRBD1. Trimming took 5 bases from V and 5 from J; bases not matched to a gene: 5. The germline gives CDR1 MGHDK, CDR2 SYGVNS. This CDR3 has 14 amino acids. In DNA form, the CDR3 reads TGTGCCAGCAGTAGACAGGGGGCCGGGGAGACCCAGTACTTC. Its protein product is CASSRQGAGETQYF.